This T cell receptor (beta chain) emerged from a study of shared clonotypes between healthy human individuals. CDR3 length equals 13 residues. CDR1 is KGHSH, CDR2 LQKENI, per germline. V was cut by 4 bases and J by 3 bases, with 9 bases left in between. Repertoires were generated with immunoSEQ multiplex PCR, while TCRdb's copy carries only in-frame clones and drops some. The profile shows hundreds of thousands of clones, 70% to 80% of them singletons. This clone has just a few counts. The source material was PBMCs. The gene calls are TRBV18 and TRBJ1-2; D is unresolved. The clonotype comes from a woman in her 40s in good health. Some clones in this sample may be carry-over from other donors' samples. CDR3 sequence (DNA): TGTGCCAGCTCACGACGGGATGACTATGGCTACACCTTC. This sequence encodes CASSRRDDYGYTF.